These 15 T cell receptor beta chains originate from one sample sequenced in a study of blood T cell repertoires in COVID-19. Clones were sequenced by immunoSEQ multiplex PCR, and TCRdb holds only the in-frame ones, with some missing. The table shows 120,000 to 150,000 clones, with under 85% occurring only once. Source material: PBMCs or T cells enriched from blood (not recorded which). The origin of the receptors is a young woman who had been exposed to COVID-19.

The chain carries TRBV5-4 and TRBJ2-5, with a possible D match to TRBD2 (7 bases). Trimming removed 0 bases from V and 5 bases from J, with 17 bases in between. The germline gives CDR1 SGHNT, CDR2 YYREEE (reference sequence). This CDR3 spans 16 amino acids. The CDR3 region has the DNA TGTGCCAGCAGCTTGGTATCGGGGGGCGGGGTTGAGACCCAGTACTTC. It is translated as CASSLVSGGGVETQYF.

The chain has TRBV29-1 and TRBJ1-2; D may be TRBD1 (6 bases). This CDR3 region has 12 residues. Trimming removed 6 bases from V and 5 bases from J, with 13 bases in between. The germline gives CDR1 SQVTM, CDR2 ANQGSEA. In DNA, the CDR3 is TGCAGCGTAGAACAGGGAGGATATGGCTACACCTTC. It translates to CSVEQGGYGYTF.

The chain carries TRBV5-4 and TRBJ2-5, with unresolved D. Trimming stripped 1 base from V and 5 bases from J, with 18 bases between. Germline CDR1 SGHNT, CDR2 YYREEE (reference sequence). The CDR3 runs 16 residues. CDR3 DNA sequence: TGTGCCAGCAGCTTGCGGAGTGCAAACTACCGGGAGACCCAGTACTTC. This translates into CASSLRSANYRETQYF.

This chain joins TRBV2 and TRBJ2-7; D might be TRBD1 (5 bases). CDR1 is SNHLY and CDR2 is FYNNEI in the germline V gene. V was cut by 8 bases and J by 9 bases, with 11 bases left in between. CDR3 size: 10 residues. The CDR3 DNA is TGTGCCAGCCGCAGGGTCGGGCAGTACTTC. Translated, it gives CASRRVGQYF.

V is TRBV5-1 and J is TRBJ2-1, with 11 bases lining up with TRBD2. Looked up from germline, CDR1 is SGHRS and CDR2 is YFSETQ. The CDR3 is 15 amino acids. With 8 bases clipped from V and 7 bases from J, the junction kept 11 bases outside the gene matches. The CDR3 is CASHSGASGRNEQFF. As DNA, the CDR3 is TGCGCCAGTCATTCCGGGGCTAGCGGGAGGAATGAGCAGTTCTTC.

The rearrangement links TRBV4-1 to TRBJ1-3; D call uncertain. This CDR3 spans 14 amino acids. V was clipped by 6 bases and J by 7 bases, with 16 bases between them. Germline values: CDR1 MGHRA, CDR2 YSYEKL. The CDR3 nucleotides are TGCGCCAGCAGGCCCGGGCCTCGAGGGAACACCATATATTTT. The encoded protein is CASRPGPRGNTIYF.

This clone was observed a few times. The genes are TRBV6-5 and TRBJ2-5; TRBD1 might be the D (5 bases). CDR1 and CDR2 (germline): MNHEY, SVGAGI. The CDR3 sequence is 13 residues long. Trimming stripped 5 bases from V and 4 bases from J, with 11 bases between. CDR3 region: CASSPPQGETQYF. DNA of the CDR3: TGTGCCAGCAGTCCTCCCCAGGGAGAGACCCAGTACTTC.

The rearrangement links TRBV4-3 to TRBJ2-7; TRBD2 matches 12 bases. V trimming: 4 bases; J trimming: 6 bases; junction bases outside the gene matches: 7. Germline lookup yields CDR1 LGHNA and CDR2 YSLEER. The CDR3 spans 15 residues. CDR3 sequence (DNA): TGCGCCAGCAGCCCCTACCGGACTAGCGGGATCGAGCAGTACTTC. Residues: CASSPYRTSGIEQYF.

This clone was found once. The V gene is TRBV10-3, the J gene TRBJ1-6; D remains unclear. The germline CDR1 and CDR2 sequences are ENHRY and SYGVKD. The CDR3 runs to 14 residues. The V gene lost 7 bases and the J gene lost 7 bases, with 14 bases spanning the gap. CDR3 loop: CAIKSAGGNSPLHF. The CDR3 DNA is TGTGCCATCAAGTCGGCAGGAGGAAATTCACCCCTCCACTTT.

The chain combines TRBV4-1 with TRBJ2-2, with D possibly TRBD1 on 5 matching bases. In germline, CDR1 is MGHRA, CDR2 YSYEKL. There are 16 residues in the CDR3. Trimming removed 1 base at V and 3 bases at J, with 12 bases between. CDR3 coding DNA: TGCGCCAGCAGCCAAGTAAGGGGCGCCGACACCGGGGAGCTGTTTTTT. It specifies CASSQVRGADTGELFF.

This sequence joins TRBV7-2 and TRBJ2-5, with 7 bases identical to TRBD2. CDR3 length: 16 residues. Germline-derived CDR1 and CDR2 are SGHTA and FQGNSA. V lost 7 bases to trimming and J lost 0 bases; unmatched junction nucleotides: 11. The CDR3, as DNA: TGTGCCAGCAAACAAAGGGGCGGGGGACACCAAGAGACCCAGTACTTC. Residues: CASKQRGGGHQETQYF.

J is TRBJ2-1 and V is TRBV28, with 9 bases matching TRBD2. Germline assignment: CDR1 MDHEN and CDR2 SYDVKM. The junction had 0 bases not matched to a gene; V was cut back by 4 bases and J by 5 bases. The CDR3 length is 13 residues. The DNA of the CDR3 is TGTGCCAGCAGTTCTAGCGGGGACAATGAGCAGTTCTTC. Translating gives CASSSSGDNEQFF.

The rearrangement links TRBV29-1 to TRBJ1-2; 8 bases agree with TRBD1. V dropped 7 bases and J dropped 2; count of bases not matched to a gene: 3. Germline lookup yields CDR1 SQVTM and CDR2 ANQGSEA. The CDR3 runs 12 residues. CDR3 loop: CSAGDRNYGYTF. CDR3 coding DNA: TGCAGCGCTGGGGACAGGAACTATGGCTACACCTTC.

The chain links TRBV13 to TRBJ2-3, with 10 bases fitting TRBD2. The germline V gene encodes CDR1 PRHDT and CDR2 FYEKMQ (reference sequence). This CDR3 has 15 residues. Trimming at V came to 5 bases and at J to 1 base, leaving 3 bases not matched to a gene. As DNA, the CDR3 is TGTGCCAGCAGCACGAGCGGGAGGGGCACAGATACGCAGTATTTT. Encoded protein: CASSTSGRGTDTQYF.

J is TRBJ1-2 and V is TRBV29-1, with D possibly TRBD1 on 6 matching bases. There are 12 residues in the CDR3. Germline V gene sequence: CDR1 SQVTM, CDR2 ANQGSEA. The V gene lost 3 bases and the J gene lost 7 bases, with 12 bases spanning the gap. The CDR3 here is CSVEFSGVGYTF. CDR3 DNA: TGCAGCGTTGAGTTTTCAGGGGTTGGCTACACCTTC.